This T cell receptor (beta chain) emerged from a study of response to subunit inactivated influenza vaccine. Study conclusions and caveats: Few additional T cells are recruited per seasonal influenza vaccination, authors suggested.

This clonotype has a single count. What it binds is unknown. TCRdb independently ran MiXCR on the RT-PCR reads; one entry per CDR3 protein. The table has 430,000 or so distinct CDR3 sequences, about 10% seen once. This receptor was identified in a middle-aged man who received an inactivated influenza vaccine. The sequencing here drew on PBMCs from blood, taken around seven weeks after vaccination.

The CDR3 nucleotides are TGCAGCGTCTTGTTGTGGGACAGGGCCTCCTACGAGCAGTACTTC. Protein sequence: CSVLLWDRASYEQYF. The V call is TRBV29-1, the J call TRBJ2-7; 9 positions agree with TRBD1. Germline V gene sequence: CDR1 SQVTM, CDR2 ANQGSEA. This CDR3 has 15 amino acids. Trimming at V came to 6 bases and at J to 0 bases, leaving 9 bases not matched to a gene.